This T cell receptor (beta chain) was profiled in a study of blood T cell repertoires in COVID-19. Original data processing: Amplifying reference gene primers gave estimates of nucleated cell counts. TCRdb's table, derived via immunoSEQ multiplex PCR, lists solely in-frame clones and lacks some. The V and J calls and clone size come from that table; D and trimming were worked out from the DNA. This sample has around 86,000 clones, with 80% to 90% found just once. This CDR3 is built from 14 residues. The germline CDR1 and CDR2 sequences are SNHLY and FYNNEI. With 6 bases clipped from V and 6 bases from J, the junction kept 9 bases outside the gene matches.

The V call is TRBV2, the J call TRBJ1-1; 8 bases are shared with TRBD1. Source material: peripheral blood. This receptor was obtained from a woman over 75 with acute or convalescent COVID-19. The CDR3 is CASRETGAGSEAFF. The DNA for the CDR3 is TGTGCCAGCAGAGAGACAGGGGCCGGCTCTGAAGCTTTCTTT.